This T cell receptor (beta chain) is drawn from a study of blood T cell repertoires in COVID-19. Looking at the study overall: The samples span acute and convalescent COVID-19 from the United States, Italy and Spain.

Per the authors' pipeline: Amplification of reference gene primers was used by the study to estimate nucleated cell counts. The assay was immunoSEQ multiplex PCR, and TCRdb's table has in-frame clones only and misses some. V, J and clone size reflect that table, while D and trimming were determined from the DNA. The data contain 34,000 or so clones, 80% of them singletons. The CDR3 length is 13 residues. The trim removed 6 bases at V and 3 bases at J, leaving 3 bases unmatched. This rearrangement joins TRBV12-3 or TRBV12-4 to TRBJ2-7; 9 positions match TRBD1. This receptor was identified in a man older than 75 with acute or convalescent COVID-19. The sequencing input was peripheral blood. This CDR3 is CASRQTGGYEQYF. CDR3 in DNA: TGTGCCAGCAGGCAGACAGGGGGCTACGAGCAGTACTTC.